A selection of T cell receptor beta chains follows, all from one sample in a study of identical twins. TCRdb independently ran MiXCR on the 5' RACE reads; one entry per CDR3 protein. The sample shows some 1,600,000 distinct CDR3 sequences, about 31% of them seen only once. Sequencing used cord blood. All receptors derive from a newborn girl in good health. The CDR3 runs from the conserved cysteine through the conserved F or W. A D gene is named only where the DNA matches it firmly. Clone size is not always given. Where it is, it says once, few, many or a class for expanded clones.

TRBV11-2	NA	TRBJ2-4	NA	CPSSSPRVAVSYNEQYF	TGTCCCAGCAGCTCACCTAGAGTAGCGGTCTCCTACAATGAGCAGTACTTC
TRBV7-9	NA	TRBJ1-2	NA	CASSSPDIYGYTF	TGTGCCAGCAGCTCTCCCGACATCTATGGCTACACCTTC
TRBV24-1	NA	TRBJ2-1	NA	CATSFRRTNEQFF	TGTGCCACCAGTTTTCGGAGAACAAATGAGCAGTTCTTC
TRBV5-1	NA	TRBJ2-2	TRBD2	CASSSGLAGATKVGELFF	TGCGCCAGCAGCTCGGGACTAGCGGGGGCGACAAAGGTCGGGGAGCTGTTTTTT
TRBV11-2	few	TRBJ2-1	NA	CASSLARLEQFF	TGTGCCAGCAGCTTAGCACGTCTAGAGCAGTTCTTC
TRBV7-2	NA	TRBJ2-1	NA	CASSSVGLSEQFF	TGTGCCAGCAGCTCGGTCGGGCTAAGTGAGCAGTTCTTC
TRBV4-2	NA	TRBJ1-3	TRBD1	CASSQGVWTGDAGNTIYF	TGTGCCAGCAGCCAAGGAGTTTGGACAGGGGATGCCGGAAACACCATATATTTT
TRBV9	NA	TRBJ2-4	NA	CASSPRLQEPKNIQYF	TGTGCCAGCAGCCCCAGGCTCCAGGAACCCAAAAACATTCAGTACTTC
TRBV6-1	few	TRBJ1-1	NA	CASSESYWGRRMNTEAFF	TGTGCCAGCAGTGAATCATATTGGGGTCGGAGGATGAACACTGAAGCTTTCTTT
TRBV2	many	TRBJ2-1	TRBD1	CASSDRGSYNEQFF	TGTGCCAGCAGCGACAGGGGGTCCTACAATGAGCAGTTCTTC
TRBV28	NA	TRBJ2-7	NA	CASGAALVLYEQYF	TGTGCCAGCGGCGCCGCGCTAGTTCTCTACGAGCAGTACTTC
TRBV4-1	NA	TRBJ2-5	TRBD2	CASSQFGLAQETQYF	TGCGCCAGCAGCCAATTCGGACTAGCCCAAGAGACCCAGTACTTC
TRBV27	NA	TRBJ2-7	NA	CAGSSRTSYEQYF	TGTGCCGGCAGTTCCCGGACCTCCTACGAGCAGTACTTC
TRBV28	NA	TRBJ1-1	NA	CASSFRPLPSNTEAFF	TGTGCCAGCAGTTTTCGTCCACTCCCCTCGAACACTGAAGCTTTCTTT
TRBV11-2	few	TRBJ1-6	TRBD1	CASSLAGQGYNSPLHF	TGTGCCAGCAGCTTAGCGGGACAGGGCTATAATTCACCCCTCCACTTT
TRBV12-3/TRBV12-4	NA	TRBJ2-2	NA	CASRLLRLNTGELFF	TGTGCCAGCAGATTGCTAAGGCTGAACACCGGGGAGCTGTTTTTT
TRBV7-9	NA	TRBJ2-5	TRBD2	CASSLAVTSKETQYF	TGTGCCAGCAGCTTAGCGGTGACTAGCAAAGAGACCCAGTACTTC
TRBV6-1	NA	TRBJ1-4	NA	CASNGVWSEKLFF	TGTGCCAGCAACGGGGTGTGGAGTGAAAAACTGTTTTTT
TRBV4-1	few	TRBJ2-1	TRBD2	CASSRGLADNEQFF	TGCGCCAGCAGCCGGGGACTAGCGGACAATGAGCAGTTCTTC
TRBV4-2	few	TRBJ2-4	NA	CASSSDGRGKNIQYF	TGTGCCAGCAGCAGCGATGGCCGCGGCAAAAACATTCAGTACTTC
TRBV6-2/TRBV6-3	NA	TRBJ2-3	TRBD1	CASSTTGTGNTDTQYF	TGTGCCAGCAGTACCACCGGGACAGGAAACACAGATACGCAGTATTTT
TRBV7-6	NA	TRBJ2-3	NA	CASSSRWGYDTQYF	TGTGCCAGCAGCTCGAGGTGGGGTTATGATACGCAGTATTTT
TRBV20-1	NA	TRBJ2-1	NA	CSARVIQGSYNEQFF	TGCAGTGCTAGAGTCATACAGGGTTCCTACAATGAGCAGTTCTTC